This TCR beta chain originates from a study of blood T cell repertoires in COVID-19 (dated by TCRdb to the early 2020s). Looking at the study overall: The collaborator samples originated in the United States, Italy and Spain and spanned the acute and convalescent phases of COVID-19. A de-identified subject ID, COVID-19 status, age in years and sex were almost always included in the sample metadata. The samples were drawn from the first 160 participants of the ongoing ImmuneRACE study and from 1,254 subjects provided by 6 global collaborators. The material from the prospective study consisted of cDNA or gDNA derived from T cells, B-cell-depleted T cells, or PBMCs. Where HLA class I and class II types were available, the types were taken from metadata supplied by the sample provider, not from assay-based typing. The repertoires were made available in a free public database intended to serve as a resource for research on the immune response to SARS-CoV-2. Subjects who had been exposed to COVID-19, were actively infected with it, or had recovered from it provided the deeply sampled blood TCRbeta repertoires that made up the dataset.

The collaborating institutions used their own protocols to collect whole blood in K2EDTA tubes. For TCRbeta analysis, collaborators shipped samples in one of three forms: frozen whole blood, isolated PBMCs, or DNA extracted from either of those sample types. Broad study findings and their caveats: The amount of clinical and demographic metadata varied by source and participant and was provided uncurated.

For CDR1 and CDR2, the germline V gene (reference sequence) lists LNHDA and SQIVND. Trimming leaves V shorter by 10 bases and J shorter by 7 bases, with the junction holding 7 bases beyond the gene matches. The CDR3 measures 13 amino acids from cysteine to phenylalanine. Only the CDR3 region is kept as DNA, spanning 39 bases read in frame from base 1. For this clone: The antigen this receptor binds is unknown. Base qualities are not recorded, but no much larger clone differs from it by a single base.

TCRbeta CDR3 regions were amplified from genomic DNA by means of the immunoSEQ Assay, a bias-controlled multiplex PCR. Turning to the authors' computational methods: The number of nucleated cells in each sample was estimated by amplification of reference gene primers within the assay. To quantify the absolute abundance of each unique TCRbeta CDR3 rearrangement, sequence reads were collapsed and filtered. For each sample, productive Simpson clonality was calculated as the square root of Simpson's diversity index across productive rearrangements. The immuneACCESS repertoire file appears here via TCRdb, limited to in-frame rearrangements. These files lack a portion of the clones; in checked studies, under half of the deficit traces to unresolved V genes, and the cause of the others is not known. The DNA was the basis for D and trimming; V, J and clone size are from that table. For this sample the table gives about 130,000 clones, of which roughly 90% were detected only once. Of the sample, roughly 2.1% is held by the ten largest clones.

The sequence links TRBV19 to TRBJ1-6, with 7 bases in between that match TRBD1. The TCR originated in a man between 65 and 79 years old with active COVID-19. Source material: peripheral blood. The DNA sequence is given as TGTGCCACCCGGGGACAGTACAATTCACCCCTCCACTTT. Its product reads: CATRGQYNSPLHF.